The 26 T cell receptor beta chains below come from one sample, sequenced in a study of CD8 T cells in Susac syndrome. RNA in amounts of roughly 0.5 to 1 ug was reverse transcribed with random hexamers. From the immunoSEQ multiplex PCR reads, TCRdb called clonotypes with MiXCR, one entry per CDR3 protein. The sample has hundreds of thousands of distinct CDR3 sequences, 85% to 95% seen once. The sample consisted of CD4+ T cells from PBMCs. The receptors were gathered from a human donor with multiple sclerosis.

This clonotype turned up a few times. CDR3 amino acids: CASSGPRDRQETQYF. The CDR3 DNA reads as TGTGCCAGCAGTGGCCCCCGGGACAGACAAGAGACCCAGTACTTC. V gene TRBV2 combines with J gene TRBJ2-5; 7 bases fit TRBD1. Germline V CDR1 and CDR2: SNHLY, FYNNEI. This CDR3 comprises 15 residues. The ends lost 4 bases at V and 2 bases at J; junction bases unmatched: 7.

The CDR3 loop reads CASSLNSAKTQYF. The CDR3 nucleotides are TGTGCCAGCAGCTTAAACTCTGCGAAGACCCAGTACTTC. The chain carries TRBV7-2 and TRBJ2-5; no clear D gene. V was shortened by 2 bases and J by 6 bases, with 10 bases between the two germline ends. CDR1 is SGHTA and CDR2 is FQGNSA in the germline V gene. This CDR3 region has 13 residues.

CDR3 DNA sequence: TGTGCCAGCAGTTCGACAGGGGGCCTCACCGGGGAGCTGTTTTTT. This encodes CASSSTGGLTGELFF. The chain combines TRBV27 with TRBJ2-2, with 10 positions matching TRBD1. Trimming took 4 bases from V and 4 from J; bases not matched to a gene: 3. The CDR3 covers 15 residues. Per the germline V gene, CDR1 is MNHEY and CDR2 is SMNVEV (reference sequence).

The chain employs TRBV9 and TRBJ2-5, with D possibly being TRBD2 (6 bases). The CDR3 extends over 13 amino acids. Germline V lookup: CDR1 SGDLS, CDR2 YYNGEE. V lost 0 bases and J 6 bases, leaving 9 bases between the germline ends. The CDR3: CASSVGGVQTQYF. Here the CDR3 DNA reads TGTGCCAGCAGCGTAGGCGGGGTACAGACCCAGTACTTC.

V and J are TRBV29-1 and TRBJ2-5; D unclear. Germline V CDR1 and CDR2: SQVTM, ANQGSEA. V shed 4 bases and J shed 5 bases, with 14 bases lying between them. There are 13 residues in the CDR3. The CDR3 DNA reads as TGCAGCGTTGCGCATGCGGTTTTGGAGACCCAGTACTTC. Translating it yields CSVAHAVLETQYF.

V usage is TRBV5-1 and J usage is TRBJ1-2, with 8 bases aligning to TRBD1. CDR1 and CDR2 from the germline V gene are SGHRS and YFSETQ. After removal of 2 bases from V and 2 bases from J, the junction contained 5 bases not matched to a gene. The CDR3 extends over 15 amino acids. The CDR3 coding sequence is TGCGCCAGCAGCTTCGGGGGGACAGGAAACTATGGCTACACCTTC. Translation gives CASSFGGTGNYGYTF.

This sequence joins TRBV28 and TRBJ2-7, with 7 bases matching TRBD1. Unmatched junction bases numbered 8, after V lost 4 bases and J lost 5 bases. CDR1 is MDHEN and CDR2 is SYDVKM in the germline V gene. The CDR3 is made up of 14 amino acids. In nucleotides, the CDR3 is TGTGCCAGCAGTTCCGAGACAGGGTCTCACGAGCAGTACTTC. Translated, it gives CASSSETGSHEQYF.

This clonotype has a single count. The rearrangement links TRBV12-3 or TRBV12-4 to TRBJ2-5; TRBD2 matches at 9 bases. This CDR3 has 16 amino acids. V gave up 3 bases and J gave up 4 bases; unmatched junction bases: 9. The CDR3 DNA reads as TGTGCCAGCAGTTTCACGGCTAGCGGGACGGGAGAGACCCAGTACTTC. Translating gives CASSFTASGTGETQYF.

This clonotype has just one count. CDR3 DNA: TGTGCCAGCAGCCAACAGTTAATCGCCCCCGGGGAGCTGTTTTTT. Amino acid sequence: CASSQQLIAPGELFF. V and J are TRBV3-1 and TRBJ2-2; D unresolved. This CDR3 spans 15 amino acids. V lost 2 bases and J 6 bases, leaving 13 bases between the germline ends. Germline V gene data show CDR1 as LGHDT and CDR2 as YNNKEL (reference sequence).

The rearrangement joins TRBV6-6 to TRBJ1-1; TRBD1 aligns across 7 bases. Germline V lookup: CDR1 MNHNY, CDR2 SVGAGI (reference sequence). The CDR3 consists of 16 residues. V lost 6 bases to trimming and J lost 7 bases; unmatched junction nucleotides: 17. The CDR3 reads CASRGGQASGWVEAFF. The CDR3 DNA follows: TGTGCCAGCAGGGGAGGACAGGCCAGCGGATGGGTTGAAGCTTTCTTT.

The J gene is TRBJ2-7, the V gene TRBV29-1, with TRBD1 identical over 8 bases. In germline, CDR1 is SQVTM, CDR2 ANQGSEA. The CDR3 spans 13 residues. J was trimmed by 1 base and V by 6 bases; bases with no gene match: 5. CDR3 DNA sequence: TGCAGCGTCGCCGGGACAGGATCCTACGAGCAGTACTTC. This sequence encodes CSVAGTGSYEQYF.

The chain employs TRBV20-1 and TRBJ1-4; TRBD1 might be the D (5 bases). V was pared by 6 bases and J by 7 bases, with 12 bases between. The CDR3 loop spans 12 amino acids. Germline lookup yields CDR1 DFQATT and CDR2 SNEGSKA (reference sequence). CDR3 in amino acids: CSAWGFSEKLFF. CDR3 coding DNA: TGCAGTGCCTGGGGGTTTAGTGAAAAACTGTTTTTT.

This chain links TRBV18 with TRBJ1-2; possibly TRBD1 for D (5 bases). V lost 3 bases to trimming and J lost 4 bases, with 15 bases between them. Germline assignment: CDR1 KGHSH and CDR2 LQKENI. The length of the CDR3 is 15 residues. In DNA form, the CDR3 reads TGTGCCAGCTCACCGACAGACACACAGGTCTATGGCTACACCTTC. Translated, it gives CASSPTDTQVYGYTF.

In the case of this clonotype: Because it lacks the conserved phenylalanine or tryptophan at the end, this CDR3 is likely a read error. The chain joins TRBV29-1 to TRBJ2-3; D is possibly TRBD2 (6 bases). Germline values: CDR1 SQVTM, CDR2 ANQGSEA. Trimming stripped 4 bases from V and 3 bases from J, with 17 bases between. The CDR3 contains 15 residues. The CDR3, as DNA: TGCAGCGTTGTATCGGTCCCCCTAGCGACAGATACGCAGTATTCT. Translation gives CSVVSVPLATDTQYS.

CDR3 DNA: TGTGCCAGCAGCGGGACGAGTATTTCTGGCTACACCTTC. This sequence encodes CASSGTSISGYTF. The rearrangement links TRBV6-6 to TRBJ1-2, with a possible D match to TRBD1 (5 bases). From germline, CDR1 is MNHNY and CDR2 SVGAGI (reference sequence). Trimming removed 6 bases at V and 7 bases at J, with 15 bases between. The CDR3 loop spans 13 amino acids.

The chain employs TRBV12-3 or TRBV12-4 and TRBJ2-3; TRBD1 might be the D (6 bases). Deletions cut 8 bases from V and 6 bases from J, with 15 bases between. CDR3 length: 13 residues. In DNA form, the CDR3 reads TGTGCCAGCGCAGTCGGGACAACGGATACGCAGTATTTT. Its translation: CASAVGTTDTQYF.

The chain links TRBV27 to TRBJ1-6; D might be TRBD1 (6 bases). Germline V lookup: CDR1 MNHEY, CDR2 SMNVEV (reference sequence). The V end was cut by 3 bases, the J end by 7 bases, with 10 bases between. CDR3 length: 14 residues. CDR3 protein: CASSLWQGNSPLHF. The CDR3, as DNA: TGTGCCAGCAGTTTGTGGCAGGGGAATTCACCCCTCCACTTT.

The V and J genes are TRBV21-1 and TRBJ2-7. TRBV21-1 is tagged as a pseudogene. This CDR3 has 14 residues. The CDR3 region is CASGTSSRNNEQYV. CDR3 sequence (DNA): TGTGCCAGCGGAACAAGTAGCAGAAATAACGAGCAGTACGTC.

This clonotype has just one count. The CDR3, as DNA: TGTGCCAGCAGTTCGACAGGACCCAACTATGGCTACACCTTC. Translated: CASSSTGPNYGYTF. The rearrangement uses TRBV27 and TRBJ1-2; possibly TRBD1 for D (6 bases). The length of the CDR3 is 14 residues. CDR1 and CDR2 (germline): MNHEY, SMNVEV (reference sequence). The V end lost 4 bases, the J end lost 2 bases, and 11 bases lay between the germline ends.

The genes are TRBV7-2 and TRBJ1-2; 12 nucleotides align to TRBD1. The germline gives CDR1 SGHTA, CDR2 FQGNSA. The CDR3 runs 18 residues. J gave up 1 base and V 3 bases, and 9 bases lay outside the gene matches. CDR3 amino acids: CASSFAGTGGGFNYGYTF. CDR3 sequence (DNA): TGTGCCAGCAGCTTTGCGGGGACAGGGGGCGGGTTTAACTATGGCTACACCTTC.

This CDR3 reads CATNTAGREKLFF. CDR3 bases: TGTGCCACCAACACCGCGGGGAGGGAAAAACTGTTTTTT. The rearrangement links TRBV15 to TRBJ1-4; the D is unclear. The CDR3 consists of 13 residues. The V gene's germline CDR1 is LNHNV and CDR2 YYDKDF (reference sequence). V was clipped by 7 bases and J by 8 bases, with 14 bases between them. The whole variable domain, remainder taken from reference TRBV15 and TRBJ1-4, is DAMVIQNPRYQVTQFGKPVTLSCSQTLNHNVMYWYQQKSSQAPKLLFHYYDKDFNNEADTPDNFQSRRPNTSFCFLDIRSPGLGDTAMYLCATNTAGREKLFFGSGTQLSVL.

A few counts support this clonotype. The rearrangement links TRBV3-1 to TRBJ2-2, with 9 bases that match TRBD1. Trimming removed 6 bases from V and 4 bases from J; junction bases left unmatched: 3. Germline values: CDR1 LGHDT, CDR2 YNNKEL (reference sequence). The CDR3 consists of 14 residues. CDR3 sequence reads: CASRGQGGTGELFF. CDR3 nucleotides: TGTGCCAGCAGGGGACAGGGCGGCACCGGGGAGCTGTTTTTT.

The rearrangement uses TRBV4-2 and TRBJ2-2; TRBD2 matches at 8 bases. Losses at the gene ends were 8 bases for V and 4 bases for J; bases not matched to a gene: 12. Germline CDR1 LGHNA, CDR2 YNFKEQ. This CDR3 has 16 residues. The CDR3 reads CASEKGGGSGTGELFF. The CDR3 DNA reads as TGTGCCAGCGAAAAAGGCGGGGGGTCGGGCACCGGGGAGCTGTTTTTT.

The genes are TRBV21-1 and TRBJ1-6. TRBV21-1 is a recognized pseudogene. The CDR3 runs to 10 residues. CDR3 residues: CASTNSPLHF. The CDR3 DNA reads as TGTGCCAGCACCAATTCACCCCTCCACTTT.

V gene TRBV9 combines with J gene TRBJ1-1; no clear D gene. CDR3 size: 13 residues. V lost 4 bases to trimming and J lost 8 bases, with 15 bases between them. Germline values: CDR1 SGDLS, CDR2 YYNGEE. DNA for the CDR3: TGTGCCAGCAGCCCCCGGACGGCCCTGGAAGCTTTCTTT. Amino acids: CASSPRTALEAFF. Full variable domain (outside the CDR3, taken from reference TRBV9 and TRBJ1-1): DSGVTQTPKHLITATGQRVTLRCSPRSGDLSVYWYQQSLDQGLQFLIQYYNGEERAKGNILERFSAQQFPDLHSELNLSSLELGDSALYFCASSPRTALEAFFGQGTRLTVV.

V and J are TRBV18 and TRBJ2-7, with no clear D. Trimming left V 4 bases short and J 1 base short, with 8 bases between. The germline V gene has CDR1 KGHSH and CDR2 LQKENI. CDR3 size: 13 residues. The CDR3 nucleotides read TGTGCCAGCTCACGCGGCGGTTCCTACGAGCAGTACGTC. The encoded protein is CASSRGGSYEQYV.